A selection of T cell receptor beta chains follows, all from one sample in a study of blood T cell repertoires in COVID-19. Measured with immunoSEQ multiplex PCR; TCRdb has only the in-frame clones, and not every one. The sample has approximately 470,000 clones; approximately 85% are singletons. Sequences were obtained from peripheral blood. The receptors here all came from a human donor in a cohort sampled during active COVID-19. The CDR3 runs from the conserved cysteine through the conserved F or W. Fields, in order: J gene, D gene, V gene, clone size, CDR3 DNA, CDR3 protein. A D gene is named only where the DNA matches it firmly. Not all rows give a size; the values are once, few, many and, for expanded clones, a class.

J: TRBJ1-2
D: -
V: TRBV28
size: few
DNA: TGTGCCAGCAGTGGAACAGGGTGGGGTAACTATGGCTACACCTTC
CDR3: CASSGTGWGNYGYTF

J: TRBJ1-5
D: TRBD1
V: TRBV7-2
size: -
DNA: TGTGCCAGCAGCCCTAACAGGGGTAATCAGCCCCAGCATTTT
CDR3: CASSPNRGNQPQHF

J: TRBJ2-5
D: -
V: TRBV28
size: -
DNA: TGTGCCAGCAGTGTACAGGGAGGGGAGACCCAGTACTTC
CDR3: CASSVQGGETQYF

J: TRBJ1-2
D: -
V: TRBV28
size: -
DNA: TGTGCCAGCAGTTTGGGCAGTTCTAACTATGGCTACACCTTC
CDR3: CASSLGSSNYGYTF

J: TRBJ2-2
D: TRBD1
V: TRBV6-5
size: -
DNA: TGTGCCAGCAGTTATGCAGGGGGCGACACCGGGGAGCTGTTTTTT
CDR3: CASSYAGGDTGELFF

J: TRBJ1-2
D: TRBD1
V: TRBV7-3
size: -
DNA: TGTGCCAGCAGCTTTAGTAGGGGGCGAGGCTACACCTTC
CDR3: CASSFSRGRGYTF

J: TRBJ2-3
D: -
V: TRBV10-3
size: -
DNA: TGTGCCATCAGGCTACCAAGCACAGATACGCAGTATTTT
CDR3: CAIRLPSTDTQYF

J: TRBJ2-3
D: -
V: TRBV7-2
size: -
DNA: TGTGCCAGCAGCTTAGCGCGGGGTACAGATACGCAGTATTTT
CDR3: CASSLARGTDTQYF

J: TRBJ1-2
D: -
V: TRBV9
size: -
DNA: TGTGCCAGCAGCGTAGGCAGGTTCTATGGCTACACCTTC
CDR3: CASSVGRFYGYTF

J: TRBJ2-7
D: -
V: TRBV6-5
size: -
DNA: TGTGCCAGCAGGAGAGAGCGGTTTTACGAGCAGTACTTC
CDR3: CASRRERFYEQYF

J: TRBJ2-7
D: -
V: TRBV7-3
size: -
DNA: TGTGCCAGCAGCCCTGGGGCAGGGTCCCTCTACGAGCAGTACTTC
CDR3: CASSPGAGSLYEQYF

J: TRBJ1-5
D: -
V: TRBV10-3
size: -
DNA: TGTGCCATCAGTGAGTCTCAATACGAGACAGCAAACAATCAGCCCCAGCATTTT
CDR3: CAISESQYETANNQPQHF

J: TRBJ2-2
D: -
V: TRBV28
size: many
DNA: TGTGCCAGCAGTCCAGGGGACATCATGAACACCGGGGAGCTGTTTTTT
CDR3: CASSPGDIMNTGELFF

J: TRBJ2-3
D: -
V: TRBV27
size: -
DNA: TGTGCCAGCAGTTTAATCTTAGATCGCACAGATACGCAGTATTTT
CDR3: CASSLILDRTDTQYF

J: TRBJ1-1
D: -
V: TRBV6-2/TRBV6-3
size: -
DNA: TGTGCCAGCAGTTATGATCCCCGCACAGGGAACACTGAAGCTTTCTTT
CDR3: CASSYDPRTGNTEAFF

J: TRBJ2-5
D: TRBD2
V: TRBV7-2
size: -
DNA: TGTGCCAGCACCCAGAATAGCGGGAGGGCCGTTCCCGGAGAGACCCAGTACTTC
CDR3: CASTQNSGRAVPGETQYF

J: TRBJ2-3
D: TRBD2
V: TRBV4-2
size: -
DNA: TGTGCCAGCAGCCAAGATCCAACCGGGAGGGCCACAGATACGCAGTATTTT
CDR3: CASSQDPTGRATDTQYF

J: TRBJ1-2
D: -
V: TRBV27
size: -
DNA: TGTGCCAGCAGTTTATCCGGCTATGGCTACACCTTC
CDR3: CASSLSGYGYTF

J: TRBJ1-1
D: -
V: TRBV27
size: once
DNA: TGTGCCAGCAGTTTCGGCGGAGGTGAAGCTTTCTTT
CDR3: CASSFGGGEAFF

J: TRBJ2-2
D: TRBD2
V: TRBV18
size: -
DNA: TGTGCCAGCTCACCTATCCGGTCGGGGGGGCTACTCACCGGGGAGCTGTTTTTT
CDR3: CASSPIRSGGLLTGELFF

J: TRBJ2-7
D: TRBD2
V: TRBV7-6
size: -
DNA: TGTGCCAGCAGCTTAGGACTAGCACCTTCCTACGAGCAGTACTTC
CDR3: CASSLGLAPSYEQYF

J: TRBJ1-1
D: TRBD1
V: TRBV7-3
size: -
DNA: TGTGCCAGCAGCTCGGGACAGCGGAACACTGAAGCTTTCTTT
CDR3: CASSSGQRNTEAFF

J: TRBJ1-6
D: TRBD1
V: TRBV7-8
size: -
DNA: TGTGCCAGCTTGCCCTCGGGACAGATTAATTCACCCCTCCACTTT
CDR3: CASLPSGQINSPLHF

J: TRBJ2-5
D: -
V: TRBV21-1
size: -
DNA: TGTGCCAGCAGCAAAAACGACAAGTTACAAGAGACCCAGTACTTC
CDR3: CASSKNDKLQETQYF

J: TRBJ2-2
D: -
V: TRBV11-2
size: -
DNA: TGTGCCAGCAGCTTCACCGACAGGACCACCGGGGAGCTGTTTTTT
CDR3: CASSFTDRTTGELFF

J: TRBJ2-1
D: TRBD1
V: TRBV5-4
size: -
DNA: TGTGCCAGCAGTCGGGACAGGGGGTACTCCTACAATGAGCAGTTCTTC
CDR3: CASSRDRGYSYNEQFF

J: TRBJ2-3
D: -
V: TRBV7-2
size: -
DNA: TGTGCCAGCAGCTTAGAGATGACTTCCCCAGATACGCAGTATTTT
CDR3: CASSLEMTSPDTQYF

J: TRBJ2-5
D: TRBD1
V: TRBV5-1
size: -
DNA: TGCGCCAGCAGCTTGGAGGCCGGGACAGGGGGAGAGACCCAGTACTTC
CDR3: CASSLEAGTGGETQYF

J: TRBJ1-2
D: TRBD1
V: TRBV11-1
size: once
DNA: TGTGCCAGCAGCTTGGGACAGGGGAAAGGTGGCTACACCTTC
CDR3: CASSLGQGKGGYTF

J: TRBJ2-1
D: TRBD1
V: TRBV9
size: -
DNA: TGTGCCAGCAGCGCCGCCGGGACAGTTTACAATGAGCAGTTCTTC
CDR3: CASSAAGTVYNEQFF

J: TRBJ2-3
D: TRBD2
V: TRBV10-1
size: -
DNA: TGCGCCAGCAGTGGGTCAGCGGGGGACAGCACAGATACGCAGTATTTT
CDR3: CASSGSAGDSTDTQYF

J: TRBJ1-2
D: -
V: TRBV5-1
size: few
DNA: TGCGCCAGCAGCTCGGACAGAGGGGATGGCTACACCTTC
CDR3: CASSSDRGDGYTF

J: TRBJ1-2
D: TRBD1
V: TRBV5-4
size: -
DNA: TGTGCCAGCAGCCCCGGGACAGGAGATCTTTTTAACTATGGCTACACCTTC
CDR3: CASSPGTGDLFNYGYTF

J: TRBJ1-5
D: TRBD1
V: TRBV9
size: -
DNA: TGTGCCAGCAGCGTAGAACCGGGACAGGGACAGCCCCAGCATTTT
CDR3: CASSVEPGQGQPQHF

J: TRBJ2-3
D: TRBD2
V: TRBV4-2
size: -
DNA: TGTGCCAGCAGCGCCTCCGTCTTGGTGTTAGCGGGGGACACAGATACGCAGTATTTT
CDR3: CASSASVLVLAGDTDTQYF